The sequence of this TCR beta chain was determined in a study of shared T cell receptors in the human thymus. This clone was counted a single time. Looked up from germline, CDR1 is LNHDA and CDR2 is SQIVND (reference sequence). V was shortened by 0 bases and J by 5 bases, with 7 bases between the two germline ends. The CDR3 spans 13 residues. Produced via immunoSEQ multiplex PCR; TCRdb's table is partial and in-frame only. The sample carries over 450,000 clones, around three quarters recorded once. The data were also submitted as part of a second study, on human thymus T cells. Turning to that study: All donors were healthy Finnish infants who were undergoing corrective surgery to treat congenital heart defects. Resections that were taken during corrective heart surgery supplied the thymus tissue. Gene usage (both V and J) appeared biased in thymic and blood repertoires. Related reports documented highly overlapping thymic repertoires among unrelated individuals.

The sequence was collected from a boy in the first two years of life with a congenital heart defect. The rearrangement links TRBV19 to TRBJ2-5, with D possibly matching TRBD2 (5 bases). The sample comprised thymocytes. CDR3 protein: CASSIEGAETQYF. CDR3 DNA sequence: TGTGCCAGTAGTATAGAGGGAGCGGAGACCCAGTACTTC.